A single T cell receptor beta chain is shown here with its context. Followed longitudinally, the Seattle patients had been enrolled during active infection. TCRdb keeps only in-frame clones here, not all; method: immunoSEQ multiplex PCR. This table holds roughly 210,000 clones, around four fifths found once. The V and J ends lost 2 bases and 4 bases respectively, with 12 bases between them. Germline CDR1 and CDR2: KGHSH and LQKENI. This CDR3 region has 15 residues. The data were obtained in a study of blood T cell repertoires in COVID-19. This receptor was taken from an elderly woman with COVID-19, enrolled during active disease. The gene calls are TRBV18 and TRBJ1-3, with unresolved D. The sequencing sample was made of peripheral blood. CDR3 nucleotides: TGTGCCAGCTCACCAACCCACCCAGCGGGAAACACCATATATTTT. Translation gives CASSPTHPAGNTIYF.